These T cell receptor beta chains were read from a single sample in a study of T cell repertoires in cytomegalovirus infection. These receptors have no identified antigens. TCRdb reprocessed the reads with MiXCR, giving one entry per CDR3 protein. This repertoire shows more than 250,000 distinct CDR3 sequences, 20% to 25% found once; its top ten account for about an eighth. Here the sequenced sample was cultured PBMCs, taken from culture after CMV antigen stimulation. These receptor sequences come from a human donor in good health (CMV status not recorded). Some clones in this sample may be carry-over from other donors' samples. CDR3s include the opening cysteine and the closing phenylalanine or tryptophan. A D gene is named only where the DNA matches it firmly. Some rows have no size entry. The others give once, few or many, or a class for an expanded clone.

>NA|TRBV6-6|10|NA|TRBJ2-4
CASTGGIQYF
TGTGCCAGCACCGGCGGGATTCAGTACTTC
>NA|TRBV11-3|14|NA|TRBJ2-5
CASSADGPPETQYF
TGTGCCAGCAGCGCGGACGGTCCCCCCGAGACCCAGTACTTC
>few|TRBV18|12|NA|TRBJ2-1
CASSPQGSGQFF
TGTGCCAGCTCCCCTCAGGGAAGCGGGCAGTTCTTC
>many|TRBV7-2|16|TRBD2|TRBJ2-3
CASSLGGLAVQDTQYF
TGTGCCAGCAGCTTAGGGGGACTAGCGGTTCAGGATACGCAGTATTTT
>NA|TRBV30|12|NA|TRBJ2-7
CAWKDNALEQYF
TGTGCCTGGAAGGACAATGCCCTAGAGCAGTACTTC
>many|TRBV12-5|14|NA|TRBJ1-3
CASGSGVIGNTIYF
TGTGCTAGTGGTTCCGGAGTTATCGGAAACACCATATATTTT
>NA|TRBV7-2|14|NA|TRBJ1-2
CASSSRTENYGYTF
TGTGCCAGCAGCTCTAGGACGGAAAACTATGGCTACACCTTC
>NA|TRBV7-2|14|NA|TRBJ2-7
CASSLPSYPYEQYF
TGTGCCAGCAGCCTGCCTAGCTACCCCTACGAGCAGTACTTC
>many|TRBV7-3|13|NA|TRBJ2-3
CASSLIGTDTQYF
TGTGCCAGCAGCTTAATCGGCACAGATACGCAGTATTTT
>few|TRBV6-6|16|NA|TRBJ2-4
CASSRMTGLAKNIQYF
TGTGCCAGCAGCCGTATGACAGGATTAGCCAAAAACATTCAGTACTTC
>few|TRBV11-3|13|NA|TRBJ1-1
CASSSKGVTEAFF
TGTGCCAGCAGCTCAAAGGGTGTAACTGAAGCTTTCTTT
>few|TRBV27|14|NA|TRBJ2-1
CASSPSSLPIAQFF
TGTGCCAGCAGCCCCAGCTCCTTACCAATAGCGCAGTTCTTC
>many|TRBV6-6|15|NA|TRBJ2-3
CASSYSLSYGDTQYF
TGTGCCAGCAGTTACTCCTTATCCTACGGGGATACGCAGTATTTT
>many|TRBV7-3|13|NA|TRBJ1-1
CASSLGSVTEAFF
TGTGCCAGCAGCCTGGGCTCGGTGACTGAAGCTTTCTTT
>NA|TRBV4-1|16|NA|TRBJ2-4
CASSQELRETRNIQYF
TGCGCCAGCAGCCAAGAGTTGCGGGAAACGAGGAACATTCAGTACTTC
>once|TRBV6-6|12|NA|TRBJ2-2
CASRRGTGELFF
TGTGCCAGCAGAAGAGGCACCGGGGAGCTGTTTTTT
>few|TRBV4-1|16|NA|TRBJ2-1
CASSQASGWAREEQFF
TGCGCCAGCAGCCAAGCGTCAGGGTGGGCGCGCGAGGAGCAGTTCTTC
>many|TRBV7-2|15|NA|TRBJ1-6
CASSPTEGSNSPLHF
TGTGCCAGCAGCCCTACTGAGGGATCTAATTCACCCCTCCACTTT